These 29 T cell receptor beta chains were all obtained from the same sample, sequenced in a study of blood T cell repertoires in COVID-19 (dated by TCRdb to the early 2020s). The library relied on the immunoSEQ multiplex PCR assay. TCRdb carries this immuneACCESS record with in-frame sequences only. Its versions omit some clonotypes, under half of them owing to an unresolved V gene in the studies checked, with the rest unexplained. This sample holds about 170,000 clones; approximately 86% were observed only once. The ten biggest clones cover under 0.7% of the sample. Specimen: peripheral blood. Receptor source: a man between 60 and 75 years old with COVID-19, enrolled during active disease.

The rearrangement uses TRBV18 and TRBJ2-7; TRBD2 matches 10 bases. Trimming cost V 0 bases and J 6 bases; bases outside gene matches: 5. Germline values: CDR1 KGHSH, CDR2 LQKENI. The CDR3 runs 15 residues. The chain's CDR3 is CASSPPSAGGGEQYF. CDR3 DNA sequence: TGTGCCAGCTCACCACCGTCAGCGGGAGGGGGCGAGCAGTACTTC.

The count of this clone is one. This chain connects TRBV28 to TRBJ1-2, with TRBD1 matching 8 bases. This CDR3 region has 14 residues. V gave up 5 bases and J gave up 6 bases; unmatched junction bases: 8. Looked up from germline, CDR1 is MDHEN and CDR2 is SYDVKM. CDR3 loop: CASSTRGLNDGYTF. The CDR3 DNA reads TGTGCCAGCAGTACCAGGGGGCTAAACGATGGCTACACCTTC.

The chain combines TRBV7-9 with TRBJ2-1; TRBD2 aligns across 14 bases. The CDR3 totals 15 residues. Germline CDR1 and CDR2: SEHNR and FQNEAQ (reference sequence). V shed 4 bases, J shed 8 bases, and the junction held 4 bases outside the gene matches. CDR3 DNA: TGTGCCAGCAGCTGGGGACTAGCGGGAGTGGATGAGCAGTTCTTC. It yields the protein CASSWGLAGVDEQFF.

V gene TRBV3-1 (or the pseudogene TRBV3-2) combines with J gene TRBJ2-1; TRBD2 agrees at 9 bases. The V and J ends lost 4 bases and 2 bases, in that order; junction bases with no gene match: 9. The CDR3 is 17 amino acids. Germline loops: CDR1 LGHDT, CDR2 YNNKEL (reference sequence). This CDR3 reads CASSLGAASGAYNEQFF. CDR3 nucleotide sequence: TGTGCCAGCAGCCTGGGGGCGGCTAGCGGGGCCTACAATGAGCAGTTCTTC.

The chain combines TRBV28 with TRBJ1-2; a possible D gene is TRBD1 (5 bases). With 2 bases removed from V and 2 bases from J, the gap between germline ends came to 12 bases. Germline-derived CDR1 and CDR2 are MDHEN and SYDVKM. The CDR3 loop spans 15 amino acids. In nucleotides, the CDR3 is TGTGCCAGCAGTTTAACGGGGGGAGTAAACTATGGCTACACCTTC. Protein product: CASSLTGGVNYGYTF.

The gene calls are TRBV6-4 and TRBJ2-3; 9 positions match TRBD1. CDR1 MRHNA and CDR2 SNTAGT come from the germline V gene. The CDR3 spans 17 residues. V dropped 3 bases and J dropped 4; count of bases not matched to a gene: 11. CDR3: CASSEGQDRGGADTQYF. CDR3 in DNA: TGTGCCAGCAGTGAGGGGCAGGACAGGGGAGGCGCAGATACGCAGTATTTT.

This chain joins TRBV19 and TRBJ1-2, with TRBD1 matching over 7 bases. Germline CDR1 is LNHDA and CDR2 is SQIVND (reference sequence). The CDR3 covers 14 residues. Trimming cost V 2 bases and J 2 bases; bases outside gene matches: 2. The CDR3 DNA reads as TGTGCCAGTAGTATACGGGGACAGAACTATGGCTACACCTTC. It translates to CASSIRGQNYGYTF.

The chain employs TRBV5-1 and TRBJ1-2; tentative D call: TRBD1 (5 bases). Germline-derived CDR1 and CDR2 are SGHRS and YFSETQ. The CDR3 is 15 amino acids. V lost 0 bases, J lost 4 bases, and 13 bases lay in between. CDR3 region: CASSLADGRVYGYTF. DNA for the CDR3: TGCGCCAGCAGCTTGGCCGACGGCAGGGTCTATGGCTACACCTTC.

V and J are TRBV7-2 and TRBJ2-5; D possibly corresponds to TRBD1 (6 bases). Deletions cut 3 bases from V and 4 bases from J, with 21 bases between. Germline-derived CDR1 and CDR2 are SGHTA and FQGNSA. The CDR3 runs to 17 residues. The CDR3 loop reads CASSFVKTGTAGETQYF. In nucleotides, the CDR3 is TGTGCCAGCAGCTTCGTAAAAACAGGGACCGCGGGAGAGACCCAGTACTTC.

The rearrangement joins TRBV30 to TRBJ1-5; maybe TRBD1 (5 bases). There are 15 residues in the CDR3. The germline CDR1 and CDR2 sequences are GTSNPN and SVGIG (reference sequence). V was trimmed by 2 bases and J by 6 bases, leaving 17 bases between them. CDR3 sequence: CAWSNRDSLVQPQHF. Written as DNA, the CDR3 is TGTGCCTGGAGTAACCGGGACTCTTTAGTTCAGCCCCAGCATTTT.

V gene TRBV7-9 combines with J gene TRBJ1-2; possibly TRBD1 for D (6 bases). Trimming shortened V by 0 bases and J by 10 bases, and 9 bases separated the two germline ends. The CDR3 extends over 12 amino acids. The germline gives CDR1 SEHNR, CDR2 FQNEAQ (reference sequence). The CDR3 DNA is TGTGCCAGCAGCTTAGCAGGGGGAGTCTACACCTTC. Translation gives CASSLAGGVYTF. The full variable domain, with the rest looked up from reference TRBV7-9 and TRBJ1-2, is DTGVSQNPRHKITKRGQNVTFRCDPISEHNRLYWYRQTLGQGPEFLTYFQNEAQLEKSRLLSDRFSAERPKGSFSTLEIQRTEQGDSAMYLCASSLAGGVYTFGSGTRLTVV.

V usage is TRBV6-2 or TRBV6-3 and J usage is TRBJ2-7, with D uncertain. The CDR3 runs 14 residues. V was clipped by 4 bases and J by 6 bases, with 16 bases between them. The germline CDR1 and CDR2 sequences are MNHEY and SVGEGT. The CDR3 is CASSFTITISEQYF. The DNA of the CDR3 is TGTGCCAGCAGTTTCACAATAACCATCTCCGAGCAGTACTTC.

The chain joins TRBV6-2 or TRBV6-3 to TRBJ1-1, with 8 bases identical to TRBD1. This CDR3 is 12 amino acids long. CDR1 and CDR2 (germline): MNHEY, SVGEGT. V trimming: 6 bases; J trimming: 10 bases; junction bases outside the gene matches: 7. The CDR3 region is CASSRGQGGAFF. As DNA, the CDR3 is TGTGCCAGCAGCCGAGGACAGGGAGGAGCTTTCTTT.

The chain combines TRBV11-2 with TRBJ1-1; D unresolved. V lost 2 bases, J lost 1 base, and 8 bases lay in between. The length of the CDR3 is 14 residues. Looked up from germline, CDR1 is SGHAT and CDR2 is FQNNGV. CDR3 nucleotides: TGTGCCAGCAGCTTATTACCCGGGAACACTGAAGCTTTCTTT. Translated, it gives CASSLLPGNTEAFF.

The J gene is TRBJ1-1, the V gene TRBV28; a weak D match, TRBD1 (6 bases). CDR3 size: 17 residues. Trimming pared 7 bases from V and 0 bases from J, leaving 21 bases between. Germline values: CDR1 MDHEN, CDR2 SYDVKM. Written as DNA, the CDR3 is TGTGCCAGCAACTCCCCCCGGACAGCAGACATGAACACTGAAGCTTTCTTT. Its translation is CASNSPRTADMNTEAFF.

V and J are TRBV3-1 (or the pseudogene TRBV3-2) and TRBJ1-1, with 7 bases matching TRBD1. The CDR3 has 11 residues. J gave up 3 bases and V 8 bases, and 0 bases lay outside the gene matches. The V gene's germline CDR1 is LGHDT and CDR2 YNNKEL (reference sequence). The CDR3 DNA reads as TGTGCCAGCCAGGGGGACACTGAAGCTTTCTTT. Translated: CASQGDTEAFF.

This clone has more than one count but fewer than ten. The V and J genes are TRBV18 and TRBJ1-2, with 9 bases fitting TRBD1. The V and J ends lost 3 bases and 6 bases, in that order; junction bases with no gene match: 2. The CDR3 runs to 13 residues. Germline-derived CDR1 and CDR2 are KGHSH and LQKENI. CDR3 nucleotide sequence: TGTGCCAGCTCACCCGGGACAGGGAATGGCTACACCTTC. Translating it yields CASSPGTGNGYTF.

The rearrangement joins TRBV11-3 to TRBJ2-3; 11 nucleotides agree with TRBD1. Unmatched junction bases numbered 5, after V lost 7 bases and J lost 2 bases. Germline loops: CDR1 SGHNT, CDR2 YENEEA. The CDR3 has 15 amino acids. The chain's CDR3 is CASKPGQGDTDTQYF. CDR3 DNA sequence: TGTGCCAGCAAGCCGGGACAGGGGGACACAGATACGCAGTATTTT. Variable domain in full (rest from reference TRBV11-3 and TRBJ2-3): EAGVVQSPRYKIIEKKQPVAFWCNPISGHNTLYWYLQNLGQGPELLIRYENEEAVDDSQLPKDRFSAERLKGVDSTLKIQPAELGDSAVYLCASKPGQGDTDTQYFGPGTRLTVL.

The CDR3, as DNA: TGTGCCAGCAGTTACTCGCCGGGAACCAACTATGGCTACACCTTC. Translated: CASSYSPGTNYGYTF. The rearrangement uses TRBV6-5 and TRBJ1-2, with D unresolved. CDR1 MNHEY and CDR2 SVGAGI come from the germline V gene. The CDR3 length is 15 residues. Trimming shortened V by 0 bases and J by 2 bases, and 10 bases separated the two germline ends.

The chain is built from TRBV27 and TRBJ1-6; perhaps TRBD1 as D (6 bases). The germline V and J ends were trimmed by 6 bases and 7 bases, with 19 bases remaining between them. There are 16 residues in the CDR3. Germline-derived CDR1 and CDR2 are MNHEY and SMNVEV (reference sequence). The CDR3 nucleotides are TGTGCCAGCAGGTCACAGGGAGGGCTAGTCAATTCACCCCTCCACTTT. This encodes CASRSQGGLVNSPLHF.

This chain links TRBV28 with TRBJ1-1, with D maybe TRBD1 (5 bases). Germline V lookup: CDR1 MDHEN, CDR2 SYDVKM. The CDR3 totals 11 residues. Between the trimmed V and J ends, which lost 7 bases and 8 bases, there was a span of 11 bases. The CDR3 sequence: CASIRSGEAFF. CDR3 nucleotide sequence: TGTGCCAGCATTAGATCAGGGGAAGCTTTCTTT.

This clone was seen a few times. V usage is TRBV16 and J usage is TRBJ2-1, with D possibly TRBD1 on 6 matching bases. This CDR3 spans 14 amino acids. With 0 bases removed from V and 12 bases from J, the gap between germline ends came to 15 bases. CDR1 is KGHSY, CDR2 FQNENV, per germline. In DNA, the CDR3 is TGTGCCAGCAGCCAATCAGGAACAGGGTCAGGGCAGTTCTTC. This codes for CASSQSGTGSGQFF.

CDR3 residues: CASSLAGGGNTIYF. DNA for the CDR3: TGCGCCAGCAGCTTGGCAGGGGGTGGAAACACCATATATTTT. J is TRBJ1-3 and V is TRBV5-1; 7 positions agree with TRBD1. The germline gives CDR1 SGHRS, CDR2 YFSETQ. J lost 3 bases, V lost 0 bases, and 0 bases had no gene match. There are 14 residues in the CDR3.

The rearrangement joins TRBV19 to TRBJ2-2, with D maybe TRBD1 (5 bases). The CDR3 length is 14 residues. The germline V gene encodes CDR1 LNHDA and CDR2 SQIVND (reference sequence). Between the trimmed V and J ends, which lost 11 bases and 4 bases, there was a span of 17 bases. CDR3 DNA sequence: TGTGCCGGCCAGGCCAGGGAAGCCACCGGGGAGCTGTTTTTT. Translation gives CAGQAREATGELFF.

In its sample, this clone was seen a few times. The genes are TRBV14 and TRBJ1-4, with 7 bases that match TRBD1. The CDR3 runs 14 residues. Germline CDR1 is SGHDN and CDR2 is FVKESK. Trimming took 4 bases from V and 7 from J; bases not matched to a gene: 6. The CDR3 is CASSPQGVREKLFF. The CDR3 bases are TGTGCCAGCAGCCCCCAGGGGGTACGTGAAAAACTGTTTTTT.

CDR3 bases: TGTGCCATCAGTGATGGGCCCCCATCGGAGACCCAGTACTTC. Protein sequence: CAISDGPPSETQYF. This rearrangement joins TRBV10-3 to TRBJ2-5; D gene uncertain. The CDR3 covers 14 residues. V dropped 3 bases and J dropped 5 bases, with 13 bases sitting between them. The germline V gene has CDR1 ENHRY and CDR2 SYGVKD.

The J gene is TRBJ2-1, the V gene TRBV21-1; the table's D call TRBD1 went unverified against the DNA. TRBV21-1 is flagged as a pseudogene. This CDR3 comprises 17 residues. CDR3 in DNA: TGTGCCAGCAGCAAATCGAGGACAGGGTGGGAATACAATGAGCAGTTCTTC. The encoded protein is CASSKSRTGWEYNEQFF.

In this sample, this clone turned up once. V usage is TRBV7-8 and J usage is TRBJ1-5; D possibly corresponds to TRBD1 (5 bases). The germline CDR1 and CDR2 sequences are SGHVS and FQNEAQ. The CDR3 extends over 16 amino acids. V shed 0 bases and J shed 0 bases, with 9 bases lying between them. The CDR3 nucleotides read TGTGCCAGCAGCTTAGCGGGGGGTTATAGCAATCAGCCCCAGCATTTT. This codes for CASSLAGGYSNQPQHF.

This chain joins TRBV5-1 and TRBJ1-4, with 7 bases identical to TRBD1. Germline CDR1 reads SGHRS; CDR2 reads YFSETQ. Losses at the gene ends were 3 bases for V and 4 bases for J; bases not matched to a gene: 9. The CDR3 extends over 16 amino acids. The CDR3 is CASSYDRAGGNEKLFF. For the CDR3, the DNA is TGCGCCAGCAGCTACGACAGGGCAGGAGGTAATGAAAAACTGTTTTTT.